Below, one T cell receptor (beta chain) is given with its context. Its specificity is not known. These data come from a study of cytomegalovirus exposure and HLA in healthy donors. On the study more broadly: One earlier analysis, a look at roughly 180 million T cells, found some 110 million unique TCR beta sequences. Study-level findings and limits: Among the CMV-associated chains, three were confirmed in vitro as specific for CMV antigens. Of the V segments, some could not be distinguished, including TRBV6-2 and TRBV6-3, and were excluded. Researchers had no immune exposure information except CMV serostatus available.

Germline CDR1 is SGHTA and CDR2 is FQGNSA. The CDR3 is 18 residues long. V lost 1 base, J lost 5 bases, and 14 bases stayed unmatched. Primers included in the PCR were 60 Vbeta and 13 Jbeta primers. Method: immunoSEQ multiplex PCR; TCRdb's copy keeps in-frame clones and lacks some. This sample has 100,000 or so clones, with about 88% found just once. The genes are TRBV7-2 and TRBJ1-3; 7 nucleotides match TRBD1. This TCR was recovered from a man between 18 and 29 years old in good health and CMV-seronegative. Specimen: PBMCs. CDR3 residues: CASSLGESGTALRNTIYF. The CDR3, as DNA: TGTGCCAGCAGCTTAGGGGAAAGTGGGACAGCCTTGAGAAACACCATATATTTT.